This paragraph reports one TCR beta chain. Its target is unknown. This entry belongs to a study of cytomegalovirus exposure and HLA in healthy donors. General observations from the study: The tendency of first-cohort TCR clusters to co-occur in the 90 to 150 validation repertoires emerged from a later analysis.

Sequencing used immunoSEQ multiplex PCR; TCRdb keeps in-frame clones, though not all of them. Here the sample spans under 150,000 clones, 85% to 90% being singletons. The junction had 5 bases not matched to a gene; V was cut back by 3 bases and J by 2 bases. Germline CDR1 SGHDT, CDR2 YYEEEE. This CDR3 comprises 14 residues. The sequencing input was PBMCs. The receptor comes from a young man in good health and CMV-seronegative. V and J are TRBV5-6 and TRBJ2-7; 7 positions match TRBD1. The CDR3 bases are TGTGCCAGCAGCTGGGGACAGACACCCTACGAGCAGTACTTC. It yields the protein CASSWGQTPYEQYF.